Below are 3 T cell receptor beta chains sequenced from a single sample in a study of radiotherapy plus CTLA-4 blockade in lung cancer. The repertoire was sequenced with immunoSEQ multiplex PCR; TCRdb's copy has only in-frame clones and lacks some. The sample includes approximately 80,000 clones, roughly 80% of them seen just once. Here the sequenced sample was peripheral blood, taken from a patient treated with radiotherapy plus ipilimumab. The receptors derive from a human donor with non-small cell lung cancer whose response to radiotherapy plus ipilimumab could not be evaluated.

The genes are TRBV28 and TRBJ1-1; 10 bases line up with TRBD1. With 7 bases clipped from V and 6 bases from J, the junction kept 11 bases outside the gene matches. Germline V gene lookup returns CDR1 MDHEN and CDR2 SYDVKM. The CDR3 contains 15 residues. The CDR3 DNA sequence: TGTGCCAGCAACACCCCGGACAGGGGGTTCCCTGAAGCTTTCTTT. Translation gives CASNTPDRGFPEAFF.

CDR3 residues: CASSRLGDTQYF. The CDR3 region has the DNA TGTGCCAGCAGCCGGCTAGGAGATACGCAGTATTTT. The chain couples TRBV11-3 to TRBJ2-3; D is unclear. Germline CDR1 is SGHNT and CDR2 is YENEEA. CDR3 size: 12 residues. With 5 bases removed from V and 5 bases from J, the gap between germline ends came to 8 bases.

This chain uses TRBV7-3 with TRBJ1-1; D unclear. Germline values: CDR1 SGHTA, CDR2 FQGTGA. The CDR3 is made up of 13 amino acids. With 1 base removed from V and 8 bases from J, the gap between germline ends came to 11 bases. Written as DNA, the CDR3 is TGTGCCAGCAGCTTAAGCGCGAGGAGCGAAGCTTTCTTT. Residues: CASSLSARSEAFF.